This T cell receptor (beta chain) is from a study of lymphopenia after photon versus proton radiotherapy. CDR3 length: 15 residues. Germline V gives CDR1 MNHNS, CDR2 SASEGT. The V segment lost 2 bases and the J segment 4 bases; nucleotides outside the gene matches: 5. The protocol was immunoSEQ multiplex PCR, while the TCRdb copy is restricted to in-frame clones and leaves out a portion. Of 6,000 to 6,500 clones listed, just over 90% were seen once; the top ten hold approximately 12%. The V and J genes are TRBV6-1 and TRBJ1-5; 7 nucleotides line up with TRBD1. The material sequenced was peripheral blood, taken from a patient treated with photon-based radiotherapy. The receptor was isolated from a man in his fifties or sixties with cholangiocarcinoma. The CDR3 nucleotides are TGTGCCAGCAGTGAACATCAGGGGGGTAATCAGCCCCAGCATTTT. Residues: CASSEHQGGNQPQHF.